Below are 26 T cell receptor beta chains sequenced from a single sample in a study of OX40 agonist ivuxolimab in advanced cancers. Data came from immunoSEQ multiplex PCR; TCRdb stores just in-frame clones and leaves some out. The repertoire holds over 50,000 clones, with around 81% as singletons. The specimen was CD4+ or CD8+ T cells sorted from blood, collected in a trial of the OX40 agonist ivuxolimab. These TCRs come from an adult with an advanced solid tumor such as melanoma, head and neck, liver or kidney cancer.

This CDR3 is CASSHRRGYNEQFF. The CDR3 region has the DNA TGTGCCAGCAGTCACCGACGCGGTTACAATGAGCAGTTCTTC. The chain links TRBV28 to TRBJ2-1, with D uncertain. The CDR3 spans 14 residues. Trimming cost V 5 bases and J 4 bases, with 12 bases left between them. CDR1 MDHEN and CDR2 SYDVKM come from the germline V gene. Looking up the rest from reference TRBV28 and TRBJ2-1 gives the full variable domain: DVKVTQSSRYLVKRTGEKVFLECVQDMDHENMFWYRQDPGLGLRLIYFSYDVKMKEKGDIPEGYSVSREKKERFSLILESASTNQTSMYLCASSHRRGYNEQFFGPGTRLTVL.

This chain uses TRBV19 with TRBJ2-1; the D gene is possibly TRBD1 (6 bases). CDR1 LNHDA and CDR2 SQIVND come from the germline V gene (reference sequence). Between the trimmed V and J ends, which lost 8 bases and 6 bases, there was a span of 17 bases. The CDR3 sequence is 14 residues long. CDR3 sequence (DNA): TGTGCCAGTGCAACAGGGTTCGTTTTCAATGAGCAGTTCTTC. It is translated as CASATGFVFNEQFF.

This clone has a handful of counts. The chain links TRBV5-1 to TRBJ2-7; 7 bases map to TRBD2. This CDR3 spans 15 amino acids. V gave up 2 bases and J gave up 2 bases; unmatched junction bases: 7. Looked up from germline, CDR1 is SGHRS and CDR2 is YFSETQ. The CDR3 coding sequence is TGCGCCAGCAGCTTTTACCCTAGCGGTACCTACGAGCAGTACTTC. Protein: CASSFYPSGTYEQYF.

The rearrangement uses TRBV5-1 and TRBJ2-3; D gene ambiguous. The V end was cut by 4 bases, the J end by 6 bases, with 9 bases between. Germline-derived CDR1 and CDR2 are SGHRS and YFSETQ. The CDR3 contains 12 residues. The CDR3 loop reads CASSTAWDTQYF. The CDR3 nucleotides are TGCGCCAGCAGCACGGCGTGGGATACGCAGTATTTT.

This clone has a single count. V gene TRBV28 combines with J gene TRBJ2-5, with 8 bases identical to TRBD1. CDR1 is MDHEN, CDR2 SYDVKM, per germline. This CDR3 comprises 16 residues. The V segment lost 4 bases and the J segment 5 bases; nucleotides outside the gene matches: 12. The CDR3 DNA reads TGTGCCAGCAGTTCTTACCCCGCAGGGGGCGCGGAGACCCAGTACTTC. It is translated as CASSSYPAGGAETQYF.

This clone was seen a few times. The chain couples TRBV15 to TRBJ2-7; D not resolved. With 0 bases removed from V and 3 bases from J, the gap between germline ends came to 6 bases. Germline CDR1 reads LNHNV; CDR2 reads YYDKDF (reference sequence). This CDR3 comprises 13 residues. CDR3 in DNA: TGTGCCACCAGCAGAGATGTAAGCTACGAGCAGTACTTC. Protein: CATSRDVSYEQYF.

V usage is TRBV7-8 and J usage is TRBJ1-1; 10 bases map to TRBD1. Losses at the gene ends were 5 bases for V and 3 bases for J; bases not matched to a gene: 6. The CDR3 totals 15 residues. The germline CDR1 and CDR2 sequences are SGHVS and FQNEAQ. This CDR3 reads CASSKWTGGDTEAFF. The DNA of the CDR3 is TGTGCCAGCAGCAAATGGACAGGGGGAGACACTGAAGCTTTCTTT.

V is TRBV29-1 and J is TRBJ2-2, with D perhaps matching TRBD1 (5 bases). Trimming pared 2 bases from V and 1 base from J, leaving 8 bases between. The CDR3 sequence is 14 residues long. Germline V gene data show CDR1 as SQVTM and CDR2 as ANQGSEA. CDR3 in amino acids: CSVEKDKNTGELFF. The CDR3, as DNA: TGCAGCGTTGAAAAGGACAAGAACACCGGGGAGCTGTTTTTT.

The V gene is TRBV7-3, the J gene TRBJ2-1; D perhaps matches TRBD2 (6 bases). CDR3 length: 14 residues. V lost 5 bases and J lost 3, with 11 bases in between. Germline lookup yields CDR1 SGHTA and CDR2 FQGTGA. CDR3 coding DNA: TGTGCCAGCAGCCCAGCTAGCGACTACAATGAGCAGTTCTTC. Amino acid sequence: CASSPASDYNEQFF.

The J gene is TRBJ2-5, the V gene TRBV10-2; D gene ambiguous. The CDR3 covers 14 residues. CDR1 and CDR2 from the germline V gene are WSHSY and SAAADI. Trimming took 0 bases from V and 1 from J, leaving 6 bases between them. CDR3 in DNA: TGCGCCAGCAGTGAGTCCGGCAGCCAAGAGACCCAGTACTTC. This gives the protein CASSESGSQETQYF.

The chain carries TRBV6-5 and TRBJ2-1; no firm D call. The CDR3 has 12 amino acids. Per germline, CDR1 MNHEY and CDR2 SVGAGI. V was shortened by 6 bases and J by 7 bases, with 10 bases between the two germline ends. CDR3 nucleotide sequence: TGTGCCAGCAGCCCGGTAGGGAATGAGCAGTTCTTC. This translates into CASSPVGNEQFF.

This chain joins TRBV5-4 and TRBJ2-1; D possibly corresponds to TRBD2 (5 bases). Trimming removed 0 bases from V and 15 bases from J, with 16 bases in between. The CDR3 spans 13 residues. Germline V gives CDR1 SGHNT, CDR2 YYREEE (reference sequence). Here the CDR3 DNA reads TGTGCCAGCAGCTTGGATCTGCCGGGAACACGGTTCTTC. Amino acids: CASSLDLPGTRFF.

This rearrangement joins TRBV2 to TRBJ2-2; D tentatively fits TRBD1 or TRBD2 (6 bases each). Germline-derived CDR1 and CDR2 are SNHLY and FYNNEI. Deletions cut 2 bases from V and 6 bases from J, with 13 bases between. The CDR3 has 15 residues. The CDR3 DNA reads as TGTGCCAGCAGTGAAAGCTCAAGGGGGGCCGGGGAGCTGTTTTTT. It specifies CASSESSRGAGELFF.

This clone qualifies as medium-sized. The genes are TRBV9 and TRBJ2-1; no reliable D call. With 1 base removed from V and 5 bases from J, the gap between germline ends came to 7 bases. Germline CDR1 reads SGDLS; CDR2 reads YYNGEE. The CDR3 contains 13 residues. The CDR3 DNA follows: TGTGCCAGCAGCGTACGTGACGACAATGAGCAGTTCTTC. Its translation is CASSVRDDNEQFF.

The V and J genes are TRBV4-1 and TRBJ1-1; TRBD1 might be the D (5 bases). Per germline, CDR1 MGHRA and CDR2 YSYEKL. CDR3 size: 14 residues. V was trimmed by 2 bases and J by 4 bases, leaving 11 bases between them. The CDR3, as DNA: TGCGCCAGCAGCCAACCCTCGGGGGGCACTGAAGCTTTCTTT. This gives the protein CASSQPSGGTEAFF.

This clone came up once. The chain employs TRBV6-1 and TRBJ1-4, with TRBD1 matching over 9 bases. J was trimmed by 2 bases and V by 3 bases; bases with no gene match: 1. This CDR3 is 15 amino acids long. Germline CDR1 reads MNHNS; CDR2 reads SASEGT. The CDR3 nucleotides read TGTGCCAGCAGTGACGGGACAGGGACTAATGAAAAACTGTTTTTT. Translated, it gives CASSDGTGTNEKLFF.

The chain has TRBV5-1 and TRBJ2-7, with D tentatively TRBD2 (7 bases). The germline gives CDR1 SGHRS, CDR2 YFSETQ. The CDR3 consists of 15 residues. V dropped 2 bases and J dropped 1 base, with 13 bases sitting between them. The CDR3 sequence: CASSFSGGASYEQYF. CDR3 in DNA: TGCGCCAGCAGCTTCTCGGGGGGCGCTTCCTACGAGCAGTACTTC.

J is TRBJ2-3 and V is TRBV20-1; D gene unclear. The germline V gene encodes CDR1 DFQATT and CDR2 SNEGSKA (reference sequence). Trimming removed 6 bases at V and 7 bases at J, with 11 bases between. This CDR3 contains 11 residues. The CDR3 here is CSAASLYTQYF. In DNA, the CDR3 is TGCAGTGCGGCGAGTTTATATACGCAGTATTTT.

The rearrangement joins TRBV29-1 to TRBJ2-7, with TRBD2 as a possible D gene (7 bases). V was pared by 6 bases and J by 3 bases, with 15 bases between. The germline gives CDR1 SQVTM, CDR2 ANQGSEA. The CDR3 contains 13 residues. The CDR3 DNA sequence: TGCAGCGTCGAGGGAGGGGGTGGCTACGAGCAGTACTTC. It encodes CSVEGGGGYEQYF.

This clone was picked up one time. V and J are TRBV6-4 and TRBJ1-2; the match to TRBD1 covers 8 bases. The CDR3 has 12 amino acids. V lost 4 bases and J lost 7; bases outside the gene matches: 2. CDR1 and CDR2 from the germline V gene are MRHNA and SNTAGT. The CDR3 bases are TGTGCCAGCAGTGCAGGGGGCCCTGGCTACACCTTC. It specifies CASSAGGPGYTF.

The V gene is TRBV6-6, the J gene TRBJ1-3; perhaps TRBD1 as D (5 bases). Germline assignment: CDR1 MNHNY and CDR2 SVGAGI (reference sequence). The ends were cut back, 7 bases at V and 0 bases at J, with 10 bases in the middle. The CDR3 spans 14 residues. The CDR3 here is CASTDRDSGNTIYF. CDR3 bases: TGTGCCAGCACCGACAGAGACTCTGGAAACACCATATATTTT.

The rearrangement links TRBV10-3 to TRBJ2-7; TRBD2 is a possible D gene (5 bases). The CDR3 runs to 15 residues. Looked up from germline, CDR1 is ENHRY and CDR2 is SYGVKD. V shed 3 bases and J shed 5 bases, with 17 bases lying between them. CDR3 nucleotide sequence: TGTGCCATCAGTGAAGGTCTAGCCATGGTCGACGAGCAGTACTTC. It specifies CAISEGLAMVDEQYF.

The chain combines TRBV5-1 with TRBJ2-7, with D perhaps matching TRBD1 (6 bases). The CDR3 spans 16 residues. V lost 4 bases and J lost 0, with 17 bases in between. The germline V gene encodes CDR1 SGHRS and CDR2 YFSETQ. CDR3 amino acids: CASSAKTGTSSYEQYF. Here the CDR3 DNA reads TGCGCCAGCAGCGCGAAGACCGGGACAAGCTCCTACGAGCAGTACTTC.

This chain connects TRBV2 to TRBJ1-2; D gene unclear. Germline values: CDR1 SNHLY, CDR2 FYNNEI. Trimming pared 1 base from V and 4 bases from J, leaving 4 bases between. The CDR3 is made up of 12 amino acids. Here the CDR3 reads CASSEGGYGYTF. The CDR3, as DNA: TGTGCCAGCAGTGAAGGGGGCTATGGCTACACCTTC.

The V call is TRBV2, the J call TRBJ1-1; TRBD1 is a possible D gene (5 bases). Germline V gene data show CDR1 as SNHLY and CDR2 as FYNNEI. Trimming took off 10 bases at V and 1 base at J, with 13 bases between the two ends. There are 13 residues in the CDR3. Written as DNA, the CDR3 is TGTGCCACCCACCAAGGGGCGAACACTGAAGCTTTCTTT. It specifies CATHQGANTEAFF.

The chain has TRBV10-3 and TRBJ1-1, with D uncertain. This CDR3 comprises 13 residues. V shed 8 bases and J shed 1 base, with 11 bases lying between them. Germline values: CDR1 ENHRY, CDR2 SYGVKD. CDR3 loop: CAISGRENTEAFF. DNA of the CDR3: TGTGCCATCTCAGGCAGAGAGAACACTGAAGCTTTCTTT.